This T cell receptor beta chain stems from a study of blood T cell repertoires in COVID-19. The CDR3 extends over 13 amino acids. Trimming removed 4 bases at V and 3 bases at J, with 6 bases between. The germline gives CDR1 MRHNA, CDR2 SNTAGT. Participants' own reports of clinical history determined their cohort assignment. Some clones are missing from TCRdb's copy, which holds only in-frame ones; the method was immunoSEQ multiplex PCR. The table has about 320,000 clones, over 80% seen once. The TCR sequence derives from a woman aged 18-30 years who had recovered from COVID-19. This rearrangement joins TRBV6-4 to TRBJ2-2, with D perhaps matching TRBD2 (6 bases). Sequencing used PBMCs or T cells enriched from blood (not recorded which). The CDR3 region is CASSGGDTGELFF. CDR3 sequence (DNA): TGTGCCAGCAGTGGGGGGGACACCGGGGAGCTGTTTTTT.